This entry is about one T cell receptor (beta chain). Described time point: inflamed ileum from the surgical specimen. Included were adult ileal or ileocolonic Crohn's patients indicated for ileocolonic resection. The source of the sample is a study of T cell repertoires in ileal Crohn's disease. Study summary: Biopsies of inflamed ileum from the surgical specimen form M0 samples.

Generated by immunoSEQ multiplex PCR, the TCRdb table keeps only in-frame clones and is missing some. The sample holds around 15,000 clones, approximately 92% seen once. The germline V gene encodes CDR1 MNHNS and CDR2 SASEGT. The junction had 5 bases not matched to a gene; V was cut back by 6 bases and J by 2 bases. This CDR3 spans 15 amino acids. The receptor was derived from an adult with Crohn's disease. V is TRBV6-1 and J is TRBJ1-5; 9 nucleotides line up with TRBD1. Sequences were obtained from ileal tissue. The CDR3 spells CASSKQGAGNQPQHF. The CDR3 DNA sequence: TGTGCCAGCAGCAAACAGGGGGCGGGCAATCAGCCCCAGCATTTT.